This note documents a single TCR beta chain sequence. The CDR3 is 17 amino acids. Germline lookup yields CDR1 ENHRY and CDR2 SYGVKD. The V segment lost 0 bases and the J segment 5 bases; nucleotides outside the gene matches: 9. This sample stems from a study of blood T cell repertoires in COVID-19. Across the study: The United States, Italy and Spain supplied acute and convalescent COVID-19 samples.

Authors' data handling: Reference gene primer amplification in the assay estimated nucleated cell counts. Clones were sequenced by immunoSEQ multiplex PCR, and TCRdb holds only the in-frame ones, with some missing. Clone size and V and J calls were adopted from that table, with D and trimming inferred from the DNA. This table has about 89,000 clones, about 80% appearing once. This chain joins TRBV10-3 and TRBJ2-1; 8 nucleotides line up with TRBD2. The specimen sequenced was peripheral blood. The TCR originated in a woman of 80 years or more with acute or convalescent COVID-19. The CDR3 DNA reads as TGTGCCATCAGTGAGTCTGGGCGGGGGGCGAGGGACAATGAGCAGTTCTTC. This gives the protein CAISESGRGARDNEQFF.